The 27 T cell receptor beta chains given below trace back to one sample, sequenced in a study of T cell repertoires in aging, cancer and after chemotherapy. Peripheral blood genomic DNA, not sorted cells or RNA, was the template. TRB rearrangements spanning V, D and J were amplified using mixed TRB-A/B primers. Each CDR3 protein is one row after TCRdb ran MiXCR on the multiplex PCR reads. Among approximately 9,800 distinct CDR3 sequences listed, about two fifths were seen once. What was sequenced was blood. These receptors were obtained from a human donor in good health.

This clonotype has just a few counts. Here the CDR3 reads CATSDRSGGRLKETQYF. CDR3 DNA sequence: TGTGCCACCAGTGATCGGAGCGGCGGGAGGCTTAAAGAGACCCAGTACTTC. The chain joins TRBV24-1 to TRBJ2-5; 8 nucleotides agree with TRBD2. Trimming took 3 bases from V and 3 from J; bases not matched to a gene: 11. The length of the CDR3 is 17 residues. Germline values: CDR1 KGHDR, CDR2 SFDVKD.

The rearrangement joins TRBV7-2 to TRBJ2-7; TRBD2 agrees at 7 bases. This CDR3 has 14 residues. Germline V gives CDR1 SGHTA, CDR2 FQGNSA. V was clipped by 2 bases and J by 4 bases; unmatched bases: 5. The CDR3 DNA sequence: TGTGCCAGCAGCTTACGGGAGGTTTCTTACGAGCAGTACTTC. This encodes CASSLREVSYEQYF.

The chain has TRBV6-6 and TRBJ2-5, with 9 nucleotides matching TRBD1. Trimming cost V 4 bases and J 4 bases; bases outside gene matches: 4. The CDR3 consists of 14 residues. Germline V gene sequence: CDR1 MNHNY, CDR2 SVGAGI (reference sequence). The CDR3 sequence: CASSFTGGGETQYF. In DNA form, the CDR3 reads TGTGCCAGCAGTTTCACAGGGGGCGGAGAGACCCAGTACTTC.

In its sample, this clonotype ranks as medium-sized (0.01 to 0.1%). V is TRBV29-1 and J is TRBJ2-5; TRBD2 matches 7 bases. Germline-derived CDR1 and CDR2 are SQVTM and ANQGSEA. The CDR3 loop spans 14 amino acids. Trimming removed 4 bases from V and 5 bases from J; junction bases left unmatched: 10. The CDR3 here is CSVVVGGSWETQYF. The CDR3 region has the DNA TGCAGCGTTGTTGTGGGAGGGTCGTGGGAGACCCAGTACTTC.

The rearrangement uses TRBV27 and TRBJ1-6, with TRBD1 matching 7 bases. The CDR3 sequence is 14 residues long. Germline V lookup: CDR1 MNHEY, CDR2 SMNVEV (reference sequence). V shed 2 bases and J 9 bases; nucleotides not matched to a gene: 4. DNA of the CDR3: TGTGCCAGCAGTTTAGACAGGGAGACTTCACCCCTCCACTTT. Translated: CASSLDRETSPLHF.

Note on this clonotype: A much larger clone lies one base from this, so it may be a read error. The chain links TRBV15 to TRBJ2-1; D perhaps matches TRBD2 (7 bases). From germline, CDR1 is LNHNV and CDR2 YYDKDF (reference sequence). The CDR3 has 15 amino acids. CDR3 protein: CAISGGLEGGNEQFF. DNA of the CDR3: TGTGCCATCAGCGGCGGACTAGAGGGGGGCAATGAGCAGTTCTTC. The whole variable domain, filled in from reference TRBV15 and TRBJ2-1, reads DAMVIQNPRYQVTQFGKPVTLSCSQTLNHNVMYWYQQKSSQAPKLLFHYYDKDFNNEADTPDNFQSRRPNTSFCFLDIRSPGLGDTAMYLCAISGGLEGGNEQFFGPGTRLTVL.

Concerning this clonotype: Given a much more abundant clone one base away, this may be a read error. The chain combines TRBV11-1 with TRBJ2-3; D ambiguous. CDR1 is SGHAT, CDR2 FQDESV, per germline (reference sequence). CDR3 size: 16 residues. CDR3 DNA: TGTGCCAGCAGCTGGTCTCGGTCTTCGGGTCAGGATACGCAGAATTTT. Protein product: CASSWSRSSGQDTQNF. Filled out from reference TRBV11-1 and TRBJ2-3, the complete variable domain reads EAEVAQSPRYKITEKSQAVAFWCDPISGHATLYWYRQILGQGPELLVQFQDESVVDDSQLPKDRFSAERLKGVDSTLKIQPAELGDSAMYLCASSWSRSSGQDTQNFGPGTRLTVL.

The chain carries TRBV6-6 and TRBJ2-6, with D perhaps matching TRBD1 (7 bases). In germline, CDR1 is MNHNY, CDR2 SVGAGI (reference sequence). This CDR3 has 18 amino acids. V lost 6 bases and J lost 0, with 18 bases in between. The CDR3 coding sequence is TGTGCCAGCAGAAGGAGGGGACAGACGGACTCTGGGGCCAACGTCCTGACTTTC. Amino acid sequence: CASRRRGQTDSGANVLTF.

This clonotype occurred a few times. The rearrangement links TRBV5-5 to TRBJ2-7, with D maybe TRBD2 (6 bases). Trimming removed 3 bases from V and 5 bases from J, with 12 bases in between. The length of the CDR3 is 13 residues. Per germline, CDR1 SGHKS and CDR2 YYEKEE (reference sequence). This chain's CDR3 is CASSSRRGDEQYF. CDR3 coding DNA: TGTGCCAGCAGCTCACGCCGCGGGGACGAGCAGTACTTC.

This rearrangement joins TRBV5-4 to TRBJ2-2; 10 nucleotides align to TRBD2. Germline V lookup: CDR1 SGHNT, CDR2 YYREEE (reference sequence). V trimming: 0 bases; J trimming: 6 bases; junction bases outside the gene matches: 5. This CDR3 has 16 amino acids. Here the CDR3 reads CASSLEKREGSGELFF. DNA of the CDR3: TGTGCCAGCAGCTTGGAAAAGCGGGAGGGATCCGGGGAGCTGTTTTTT.

This clonotype appeared a few times. This rearrangement joins TRBV18 to TRBJ2-3, with 7 bases aligning to TRBD1. Trimming removed 8 bases from V and 1 base from J; junction bases left unmatched: 12. This CDR3 has 16 residues. Germline assignment: CDR1 KGHSH and CDR2 LQKENI. DNA of the CDR3: TGTGCCAGCCCGACACAGGGGCTTAGGGGCACAGATACGCAGTATTTT. Translation: CASPTQGLRGTDTQYF.

This clonotype has only a few counts. The chain uses TRBV6-2 or TRBV6-3 and TRBJ2-2, with TRBD1 matching 7 bases. This CDR3 has 14 amino acids. Germline CDR1 is MNHEY and CDR2 is SVGEGT. Losses at the gene ends were 6 bases for V and 3 bases for J; bases not matched to a gene: 4. The CDR3 sequence is CASRPGTDTGELFF. The CDR3 nucleotides read TGTGCCAGCAGACCCGGGACAGACACCGGGGAGCTGTTTTTT.

V usage is TRBV20-1 and J usage is TRBJ2-7; 7 nucleotides align to TRBD2. Germline V CDR1 and CDR2: DFQATT, SNEGSKA (reference sequence). The junction had 3 bases not matched to a gene; V was cut back by 1 base and J by 0 bases. The CDR3 has 14 residues. CDR3 nucleotides: TGCAGTGCTAGAGGGGGAGGGGACTCCTACGAGCAGTACTTC. Translated: CSARGGGDSYEQYF.

This clonotype turned up a few times. The chain combines TRBV19 with TRBJ2-1; 13 bases are shared with TRBD2. The CDR3 extends over 16 amino acids. V lost 10 bases, J lost 0 bases, and 6 bases stayed unmatched. Germline V gene lookup returns CDR1 LNHDA and CDR2 SQIVND (reference sequence). The CDR3, as DNA: TGTGCCACCAGGACTAGCGGGGGCAGCTCCTACAATGAGCAGTTCTTC. It specifies CATRTSGGSSYNEQFF.

Of note for this clonotype: A single base separates this from a much larger clone, so it may be a read error. This rearrangement joins TRBV29-1 to TRBJ2-7, with a possible D match to TRBD2 (6 bases). Germline V gives CDR1 SQVTM, CDR2 ANQGSEA. The CDR3 is 13 residues long. CDR3 loop: CSCFGGTSYKQYF. DNA of the CDR3: TGCAGCTGTTTCGGCGGGACTTCCTACAAGCAGTACTTC.

This chain joins TRBV5-6 and TRBJ2-5; D perhaps matches TRBD2 (6 bases). V lost 2 bases and J 5 bases, leaving 13 bases between the germline ends. Per the germline V gene, CDR1 is SGHDT and CDR2 is YYEEEE. This CDR3 region has 14 residues. CDR3 sequence (DNA): TGTGCCAGCAGCTTCGGGGGAACAATGGAGACCCAGTACTTC. Translation gives CASSFGGTMETQYF. The variable domain in full, completed from reference TRBV5-6 and TRBJ2-5, reads DAGVTQSPTHLIKTRGQQVTLRCSPKSGHDTVSWYQQALGQGPQFIFQYYEEEERQRGNFPDRFSGHQFPNYSSELNVNALLLGDSALYLCASSFGGTMETQYFGPGTRLLVL.

The chain uses TRBV7-9 and TRBJ2-2; TRBD2 matches 9 bases. Germline lookup yields CDR1 SEHNR and CDR2 FQNEAQ (reference sequence). The CDR3 covers 17 residues. J gave up 2 bases and V 4 bases, and 8 bases lay outside the gene matches. The chain's CDR3 is CASSSQIAGDNTGELFF. The CDR3, as DNA: TGTGCCAGCAGCTCGCAAATAGCGGGAGATAACACCGGGGAGCTGTTTTTT.

This clonotype has more than one count but fewer than ten. The J gene is TRBJ1-4, the V gene TRBV10-3; D gene ambiguous. This CDR3 has 14 amino acids. Between the trimmed V and J ends, which lost 2 bases and 8 bases, there was a span of 12 bases. The germline gives CDR1 ENHRY, CDR2 SYGVKD. CDR3 sequence: CAISEIAGGEKLFF. CDR3 in DNA: TGTGCCATCAGTGAGATAGCCGGCGGGGAAAAACTGTTTTTT.

This clonotype appeared a single time. The CDR3 sequence is CATSDSGPSGGSGYTF. The CDR3 coding sequence is TGTGCCACCAGTGATTCTGGCCCATCAGGGGGCTCTGGCTACACCTTC. The J gene is TRBJ1-2, the V gene TRBV24-1; 8 bases map to TRBD1. Trimming removed 2 bases from V and 7 bases from J; junction bases left unmatched: 11. Germline V gene lookup returns CDR1 KGHDR and CDR2 SFDVKD. The CDR3 is 16 amino acids.

The chain joins TRBV5-4 to TRBJ2-6; D remains unclear. CDR1 and CDR2 (germline): SGHNT, YYREEE (reference sequence). Trimming removed 2 bases from V and 1 base from J, with 10 bases in between. CDR3 length equals 16 residues. CDR3: CASSFGRSSGANVLTF. CDR3 nucleotides: TGTGCCAGCAGCTTTGGTCGCAGTTCTGGGGCCAACGTCCTGACTTTC.

The chain employs TRBV27 and TRBJ2-5; D tentatively fits TRBD1 or TRBD2 (7 bases each). The germline V and J ends were trimmed by 6 bases and 5 bases, with 13 bases remaining between them. Germline loops: CDR1 MNHEY, CDR2 SMNVEV (reference sequence). This CDR3 region has 13 residues. The CDR3 bases are TGTGCCAGCAGCGACAGGGAGGGGGAGACCCAGTACTTC. Translated: CASSDREGETQYF.

This clonotype was detected only once. With a much larger clone just one base away, this may be a read error. The DNA of the CDR3 is TGTACCAGTAGAGGCGGAAGCTCCTACAATGAGCAGTTCTTC. It translates to CTSRGGSSYNEQFF. The chain is built from TRBV19 and TRBJ2-1; no reliable D call. This CDR3 region has 14 residues. The germline V gene encodes CDR1 LNHDA and CDR2 SQIVND (reference sequence). Filled out from reference TRBV19 and TRBJ2-1, the complete variable domain reads DGGITQSPKYLFRKEGQNVTLSCEQNLNHDAMYWYRQDPGQGLRLIYYSQIVNDFQKGDIAEGYSVSREKKESFPLTVTSAQKNPTAFYLCTSRGGSSYNEQFFGPGTRLTVL.

CDR3 coding DNA: TGTGCCAGCAGCATCCTGGACAGGGAGGACACTGAAGCTTTCTTT. Protein product: CASSILDREDTEAFF. J is TRBJ1-1 and V is TRBV5-6, with 8 nucleotides matching TRBD1. Germline CDR1 is SGHDT and CDR2 is YYEEEE. This CDR3 is 15 amino acids long. J lost 3 bases, V lost 4 bases, and 8 bases had no gene match.

The chain carries TRBV10-3 and TRBJ2-7; TRBD1 aligns across 9 bases. The junction had 12 bases not matched to a gene; V was cut back by 4 bases and J by 5 bases. The CDR3 totals 16 residues. Germline values: CDR1 ENHRY, CDR2 SYGVKD. CDR3 in amino acids: CAISGDSGTGRHEQYF. DNA of the CDR3: TGTGCCATCAGTGGCGACTCCGGGACAGGGAGGCACGAGCAGTACTTC.

This sequence joins TRBV10-3 and TRBJ1-3, with 9 bases that match TRBD1. The CDR3 totals 16 residues. Trimming at V came to 11 bases and at J to 4 bases, leaving 15 bases not matched to a gene. The germline gives CDR1 ENHRY, CDR2 SYGVKD. CDR3 sequence (DNA): TGTGCCGCCGAAACGTCCAGGACAGGGGCGGGAAACACCATATATTTT. It codes for CAAETSRTGAGNTIYF.

In this sample, this clonotype turned up a few times. V and J are TRBV19 and TRBJ2-3, with TRBD1 matching 7 bases. The CDR3 is 14 residues long. With V trimmed by 7 bases and J by 1 base, 5 bases remained unmatched. The germline CDR1 and CDR2 sequences are LNHDA and SQIVND (reference sequence). The CDR3 region is CASIDRARTDTQYF. The DNA for the CDR3 is TGTGCCAGTATCGACAGGGCCCGCACAGATACGCAGTATTTT.

The chain joins TRBV6-1 to TRBJ2-1, with D maybe TRBD2 (6 bases). V shed 5 bases and J shed 9 bases, with 17 bases lying between them. Germline V gene sequence: CDR1 MNHNS, CDR2 SASEGT. This CDR3 has 14 residues. Here the CDR3 DNA reads TGTGCCAGCAGTCCTCGGACGACCGGGGGTGAGCAGTTCTTC. Protein product: CASSPRTTGGEQFF.